This TCR beta chain was captured by sequencing in a study of metastatic and nonmetastatic thyroid tumors (dated by TCRdb to the early 2020s). Study-level background: The researchers compared repertoires between peripheral blood samples and tumor or nodule tissue samples from patients with malignant or benign thyroid disease. Results the study describes overall, beyond this receptor: In both blood and tumor samples, malignant tumors were reported to have significantly higher TCR beta diversity than benign nodules.

No treatment had been received by any patient before thyroid surgery. Using T-cell receptor beta sequencing, the study looked back at clinical samples from patients collected from about 2011 to 2019. The library was built by means of PCR. Data came from an Illumina HiSeq 4000. High-throughput sequencing was used to profile the TCR beta-chain CDR3 region of each patient. The authors processed their data as follows. CDR3 differences across clinicopathological groups were used to build a classifier for discriminating distant-metastatic papillary thyroid cancer patients. The Shannon index was used to assess repertoire diversity, and the Morisita-Horn index was used to assess tumor-blood repertoire similarity. TCRdb trimmed public reads at Q25 via fastp, called clones via MiXCR and kept in-frame beta chains. TCRdb's processing, not the authors' own work, is the source of the V and J calls. The sample includes 91,000 or so clones, with roughly an eighth observed a single time. Around 10% of the sample belongs to the ten largest clones.

Sequences DFQATT (CDR1) and SNEGSKA (CDR2) are obtained from the germline V gene (reference sequence). V is cut by 1 base and J by 1 base, and the space between the germline ends is 4 bases. The CDR3 sequence holds 12 residues, the cysteine and phenylalanine included. Only CDR3 DNA is held: 36 bases, read in frame from base 1. A remark on this clone: Its antigen is still unknown. No much larger clone is present one base from it, and per-base qualities are unavailable.

The chain was built from TRBV20-1 and TRBJ1-1; the D segment cannot be called with confidence. Sequenced: blood. The sequence was collected from a female donor with papillary thyroid cancer or a benign thyroid nodule (not recorded which). Some clones in this sample may be carry-over from other donors' samples. The sequenced DNA: TGCAGTGCTAGAGTCCGGAACACTGAAGCTTTCTTT. It encodes CSARVRNTEAFF.